The 23 T cell receptor beta chains given below trace back to one sample, sequenced in a study of regulatory T cells in long-lasting Graves disease. Time point specified: persistent/refractory GD, antithyroid drugs over 5 years with positive TRAb. Construction of the TCR library relied on RNA isolated from PBMCs. Building of the TCR beta libraries involved iRepertoire HTBI primers and Arm-PCR of CDR3 regions. Using its own MiXCR run on the multiplex PCR reads, TCRdb lists one record per CDR3 protein. In the table there are 500,000 to 700,000 distinct CDR3 sequences, around 30% of which are singletons. This material consisted of peripheral blood mononuclear cells (PBMCs), taken when the disease was refractory, from a patient treated with antithyroid drugs. The origin of the receptors is a female donor with Graves disease.

The sample holds many counts of this clonotype. The chain links TRBV28 to TRBJ1-4; tentative D call: TRBD1 (5 bases). V lost 6 bases to trimming and J lost 6 bases, with 14 bases between them. CDR1 and CDR2 (germline): MDHEN, SYDVKM. The CDR3 extends over 14 amino acids. CDR3 sequence: CASRGVGSDEKLFF. The CDR3 DNA reads as TGTGCCAGCAGGGGGGTGGGAAGTGATGAAAAACTGTTTTTT. Variable domain in full (rest from reference TRBV28 and TRBJ1-4): DVKVTQSSRYLVKRTGEKVFLECVQDMDHENMFWYRQDPGLGLRLIYFSYDVKMKEKGDIPEGYSVSREKKERFSLILESASTNQTSMYLCASRGVGSDEKLFFGSGTQLSVL.

The gene calls are TRBV12-3 or TRBV12-4 and TRBJ2-6, with D tentatively TRBD1 (5 bases). V was shortened by 6 bases and J by 0 bases, with 15 bases between the two germline ends. CDR3 length: 17 residues. DNA of the CDR3: TGTGCCAGCAGCCCTAATACAGGTAACTCTGGGGCCAACGTCCTGACTTTC. Translated, it gives CASSPNTGNSGANVLTF.

This clonotype was detected many times. This chain uses TRBV2 with TRBJ1-5; D perhaps matches TRBD1 (5 bases). The CDR3 has 14 amino acids. Trimming pared 2 bases from V and 2 bases from J, leaving 7 bases between. From germline, CDR1 is SNHLY and CDR2 FYNNEI. The CDR3 region has the DNA TGTGCCAGCAGTGAAACCAGGGGCAATCAGCCCCAGCATTTT. Its translation: CASSETRGNQPQHF.

The chain combines TRBV14 with TRBJ1-1; D unclear. The CDR3 extends over 14 amino acids. V shed 4 bases and J shed 4 bases, with 13 bases lying between them. Germline CDR1 is SGHDN and CDR2 is FVKESK. The CDR3 region has the DNA TGTGCCAGCAGCCCTCCGGGGTACCCCACTGAAGCTTTCTTT. This codes for CASSPPGYPTEAFF.

V usage is TRBV30 and J usage is TRBJ2-1; 9 nucleotides line up with TRBD2. Germline V lookup: CDR1 GTSNPN, CDR2 SVGIG (reference sequence). The CDR3 extends over 14 amino acids. The junction had 5 bases not matched to a gene; V was cut back by 4 bases and J by 4 bases. For the CDR3, the DNA is TGTGCCTGGAATAGCGGGAGAAGGTACAATGAGCAGTTCTTC. This codes for CAWNSGRRYNEQFF.

The J gene is TRBJ2-2, the V gene TRBV2; TRBD2 aligns across 10 bases. The V and J ends lost 1 base and 5 bases, in that order; junction bases with no gene match: 4. From germline, CDR1 is SNHLY and CDR2 FYNNEI. This CDR3 region has 16 residues. CDR3 nucleotide sequence: TGTGCCAGCAGTGAAGTGCCTAGCGGGAGTACCGGGGAGCTGTTTTTT. Its protein is CASSEVPSGSTGELFF.

V is TRBV20-1 and J is TRBJ2-7, with 9 bases fitting TRBD2. The CDR3 runs 13 residues. V gave up 7 bases and J gave up 4 bases; unmatched junction bases: 8. In germline, CDR1 is DFQATT, CDR2 SNEGSKA (reference sequence). This CDR3 is CSVRGGRAYEQYF. CDR3 in DNA: TGCAGTGTCAGGGGCGGGAGGGCGTACGAGCAGTACTTC.

This clonotype was found a few times. This CDR3 reads CSAEVGEKLFF. Written as DNA, the CDR3 is TGCAGTGCGGAAGTGGGCGAAAAACTGTTTTTT. The V call is TRBV20-1, the J call TRBJ1-4; D uncertain. The V and J ends lost 6 bases and 8 bases respectively, with 10 bases between them. Germline V gives CDR1 DFQATT, CDR2 SNEGSKA (reference sequence). CDR3 length: 11 residues.

The chain couples TRBV27 to TRBJ1-5; a weak D match, TRBD1 (6 bases). V shed 6 bases and J shed 7 bases, with 16 bases lying between them. The length of the CDR3 is 14 residues. Per the germline V gene, CDR1 is MNHEY and CDR2 is SMNVEV (reference sequence). The CDR3 sequence is CASREQGRGQPQHF. DNA for the CDR3: TGTGCCAGCAGGGAACAGGGTCGGGGGCAGCCCCAGCATTTT.

About this clonotype: A much larger clone is a single base away; this may be a read error. The CDR3 DNA sequence: TGTGCCAGCAGGTCCGGACTGGCGGCATATAGCAATCAGCCCCAGCATTTT. Translation: CASRSGLAAYSNQPQHF. This sequence joins TRBV6-1 and TRBJ1-5; no reliable D call. The germline CDR1 and CDR2 sequences are MNHNS and SASEGT. V was shortened by 6 bases and J by 0 bases, with 18 bases between the two germline ends. CDR3 length: 17 amino acids.

The chain couples TRBV6-2 or TRBV6-3 to TRBJ2-4; 9 nucleotides agree with TRBD1. The germline gives CDR1 MNHEY, CDR2 SVGEGT. The V and J ends lost 4 bases and 0 bases, in that order; junction bases with no gene match: 28. The CDR3 is 24 amino acids. The CDR3 protein is CASSFKPGTGNSPARLIAKNIQYF. CDR3 bases: TGTGCCAGCAGTTTCAAGCCCGGGACAGGGAATTCTCCGGCGCGTTTAATAGCCAAAAACATTCAGTACTTC.

V and J are TRBV3-1 and TRBJ2-5, with a possible D match to TRBD2 (6 bases). This CDR3 region has 12 residues. CDR1 LGHDT and CDR2 YNNKEL come from the germline V gene (reference sequence). The germline V and J ends were trimmed by 6 bases and 3 bases, with 8 bases remaining between them. Here the CDR3 reads CASRRLEETQYF. The CDR3 DNA reads as TGTGCCAGCAGACGACTAGAAGAGACCCAGTACTTC.

The J gene is TRBJ1-4, the V gene TRBV24-1, with D uncertain. The CDR3 runs 16 residues. With 0 bases removed from V and 8 bases from J, the gap between germline ends came to 15 bases. Germline V gene data show CDR1 as KGHDR and CDR2 as SFDVKD. CDR3 sequence (DNA): TGTGCCACCAGTGATTTGCCCGGCCATGAACGAGAAAAACTGTTTTTT. As protein: CATSDLPGHEREKLFF.

This clonotype appeared a few times. This chain uses TRBV18 with TRBJ1-5; no clear D. The CDR3 has 13 residues. CDR1 is KGHSH, CDR2 LQKENI, per germline. Trimming removed 6 bases from V and 5 bases from J, with 11 bases in between. CDR3 nucleotides: TGTGCCAGCTCCGAGGGCGGCTATCAGCCCCAGCATTTT. Its protein is CASSEGGYQPQHF.

This clonotype was counted many times. The rearrangement joins TRBV6-1 to TRBJ2-7, with 11 bases fitting TRBD2. There are 14 residues in the CDR3. CDR1 is MNHNS, CDR2 SASEGT, per germline. The V and J ends lost 4 bases and 4 bases, in that order; junction bases with no gene match: 3. CDR3: CASSGLAGGYEQYF. As DNA, the CDR3 is TGTGCCAGCAGTGGTTTAGCGGGAGGGTACGAGCAGTACTTC.

This clonotype was detected many times. V gene TRBV12-3 or TRBV12-4 combines with J gene TRBJ1-2; the match to TRBD1 covers 9 bases. V shed 8 bases, J shed 5 bases, and the junction held 12 bases outside the gene matches. The CDR3 has 15 residues. CDR3 in DNA: TGTGCCAGCTCCCCAGGACAGGGGCTCCTTTATGGCTACACCTTC. This encodes CASSPGQGLLYGYTF.

This clonotype was recorded a few times. The chain recombines TRBV11-2 with TRBJ2-7; D uncertain. Germline V gives CDR1 SGHAT, CDR2 FQNNGV. CDR3 length equals 15 residues. V was trimmed by 4 bases and J by 2 bases, leaving 15 bases between them. CDR3: CASSSQTDLTYEQYF. The CDR3 nucleotides read TGTGCCAGCAGCTCTCAGACGGACCTCACCTACGAGCAGTACTTC.

The chain uses TRBV2 and TRBJ1-2, with D unclear. V was cut by 7 bases and J by 3 bases, with 9 bases left in between. Germline assignment: CDR1 SNHLY and CDR2 FYNNEI. The CDR3 has 12 residues. CDR3 loop: CASIESDYGYTF. Here the CDR3 DNA reads TGTGCCAGCATTGAGAGTGACTATGGCTACACCTTC.

CDR3 region: CATSDPSRDETQYF. Here the CDR3 DNA reads TGTGCCACCAGTGATCCCTCCCGGGATGAGACCCAGTACTTC. This chain uses TRBV24-1 with TRBJ2-5; the D gene is possibly TRBD2 (5 bases). The CDR3 contains 14 residues. Germline assignment: CDR1 KGHDR and CDR2 SFDVKD. Trimming removed 3 bases at V and 5 bases at J, with 12 bases between.

The gene calls are TRBV6-5 and TRBJ2-7; D is perhaps TRBD2 (5 bases). V was clipped by 4 bases and J by 2 bases, with 15 bases between them. The CDR3 is 15 residues long. Germline assignment: CDR1 MNHEY and CDR2 SVGAGI. In DNA, the CDR3 is TGTGCCAGCAGTTCCGTCGGGAATCCACCCTACGAGCAGTACTTC. It yields the protein CASSSVGNPPYEQYF.

This clonotype was observed a handful of times. The V call is TRBV25-1, the J call TRBJ2-5; 10 bases match TRBD1. The CDR3 spans 17 residues. Germline V gene lookup returns CDR1 MGHDK and CDR2 SYGVNS. V lost 5 bases and J lost 5; bases outside the gene matches: 14. DNA of the CDR3: TGTGCCAGCAGTCAAACGTACCGGGACAGGGGTAGGGAGACCCAGTACTTC. Translated, it gives CASSQTYRDRGRETQYF.

With respect to this clonotype: A read error may produce the germline difference seen at one junction end. The chain uses TRBV10-3 and TRBJ1-4; D perhaps matches TRBD1 (5 bases). The CDR3 length is 15 residues. Germline values: CDR1 ENHRY, CDR2 SYGVKD. The CDR3 is CTISVGDATNEKLFF. The DNA of the CDR3 is TGTACCATCAGTGTAGGGGACGCAACTAATGAAAAACTGTTTTTT.

This chain joins TRBV7-2 and TRBJ1-4, with D uncertain. V lost 1 base, J lost 8 bases, and 14 bases lay in between. CDR1 and CDR2 from the germline V gene are SGHTA and FQGNSA. This CDR3 comprises 15 residues. CDR3 DNA: TGTGCCAGCAGCTTAGTACCAACCTCGGGGGAAAAACTGTTTTTT. Residues: CASSLVPTSGEKLFF.